The 8 T cell receptor beta chains listed next were all sequenced from one sample in a study of T cells in Graves' hyperthyroidism and ophthalmopathy. Amplified TCR beta CDR3 regions derived from RNA transcripts. The HTBI primer set served for first-round RT-PCR of the TCR CDR3. TCRdb passed the multiplex PCR reads through MiXCR, listing each CDR3 protein once. Of hundreds of thousands of distinct CDR3 sequences listed, over 35% are singletons. The sample comprised blood. The receptors here all came from a man aged 18 to 35 with Graves' hyperthyroidism.

This clonotype occurred a few times. The rearrangement joins TRBV4-1 to TRBJ1-2; 7 nucleotides align to TRBD1. V dropped 0 bases and J dropped 6; count of bases not matched to a gene: 7. The CDR3 runs 15 residues. Germline CDR1 is MGHRA and CDR2 is YSYEKL. CDR3 sequence (DNA): TGCGCCAGCAGCCAAGATCGATCAGGGGGGAATGGCTACACCTTC. Translating gives CASSQDRSGGNGYTF.

This clonotype was picked up one time. The J gene is TRBJ1-1, the V gene TRBV20-1; D is undetermined. The germline V and J ends were trimmed by 1 base and 1 base, with 25 bases remaining between them. Germline CDR1 DFQATT, CDR2 SNEGSKA (reference sequence). This CDR3 has 19 amino acids. CDR3 sequence: CSARGVTDGNPTRNTEAFF. CDR3 DNA: TGCAGTGCTAGAGGGGTCACTGACGGAAACCCCACCCGGAACACTGAAGCTTTCTTT.

This clonotype showed up just a few times. In nucleotides, the CDR3 is TGTGCCAGCAGTTACAACAGAGCTAACTATGGCTACACCTTC. It yields the protein CASSYNRANYGYTF. The chain links TRBV2 to TRBJ1-2, with D unresolved. V gave up 5 bases and J gave up 0 bases, with 10 bases separating them. CDR3 length equals 14 residues. Germline V gives CDR1 SNHLY, CDR2 FYNNEI.

This clonotype was found a few times. The CDR3 loop is CASSSPSGYTGELFF. The CDR3 DNA follows: TGTGCCAGCAGCTCTCCTAGCGGGTACACCGGGGAGCTGTTTTTT. The V gene is TRBV13, the J gene TRBJ2-2, with TRBD2 matching 8 bases. V dropped 4 bases and J dropped 3; count of bases not matched to a gene: 4. The V gene's germline CDR1 is PRHDT and CDR2 FYEKMQ (reference sequence). This CDR3 spans 15 amino acids.

This clonotype was counted ten times or more. This rearrangement joins TRBV7-2 to TRBJ1-1; TRBD1 might be the D (5 bases). The CDR3 has 13 residues. Trimming left V 5 bases short and J 3 bases short, with 10 bases between. Looked up from germline, CDR1 is SGHTA and CDR2 is FQGNSA. The CDR3 spells CASSPGLDTEAFF. The CDR3 bases are TGTGCCAGCAGCCCAGGGTTAGACACTGAAGCTTTCTTT.

Comment on this clonotype: One base away lies a much larger clone, so this may be a sequencing read error. The chain recombines TRBV29-1 with TRBJ1-1; the D gene is possibly TRBD1 (5 bases). Looked up from germline, CDR1 is SQVTM and CDR2 is ANQGSEA. Trimming pared 5 bases from V and 7 bases from J, leaving 14 bases between. The CDR3 runs 12 residues. As DNA, the CDR3 is TGCAGCGTTTTACAGGAGGCTGTTGAAGCTTTCTTT. As protein: CSVLQEAVEAFF.

As regards this clonotype: A read error is possible here, since a much larger clone lies one base away. V gene TRBV7-6 combines with J gene TRBJ2-7, with 7 bases fitting TRBD2. Germline CDR1 SGHVS, CDR2 FNYEAQ. The V gene end was trimmed by 5 bases and the J gene end by 7 bases; junction bases not matched to a gene: 14. The CDR3 loop spans 15 amino acids. The CDR3: CASSRGLVGVLEQYF. The CDR3 DNA is TGTGCCAGCAGCCGTGGACTAGTGGGGGTGCTTGAGCAGTACTTC.

The chain is built from TRBV4-1 and TRBJ1-4, with D maybe TRBD1 (6 bases). The V gene lost 6 bases and the J gene lost 3 bases, with 14 bases spanning the gap. This CDR3 is built from 15 residues. Germline CDR1 reads MGHRA; CDR2 reads YSYEKL. In DNA, the CDR3 is TGCGCCAGCAGTCTACAGGGTTCGGCTAATGAAAAACTGTTTTTT. Its translation: CASSLQGSANEKLFF.